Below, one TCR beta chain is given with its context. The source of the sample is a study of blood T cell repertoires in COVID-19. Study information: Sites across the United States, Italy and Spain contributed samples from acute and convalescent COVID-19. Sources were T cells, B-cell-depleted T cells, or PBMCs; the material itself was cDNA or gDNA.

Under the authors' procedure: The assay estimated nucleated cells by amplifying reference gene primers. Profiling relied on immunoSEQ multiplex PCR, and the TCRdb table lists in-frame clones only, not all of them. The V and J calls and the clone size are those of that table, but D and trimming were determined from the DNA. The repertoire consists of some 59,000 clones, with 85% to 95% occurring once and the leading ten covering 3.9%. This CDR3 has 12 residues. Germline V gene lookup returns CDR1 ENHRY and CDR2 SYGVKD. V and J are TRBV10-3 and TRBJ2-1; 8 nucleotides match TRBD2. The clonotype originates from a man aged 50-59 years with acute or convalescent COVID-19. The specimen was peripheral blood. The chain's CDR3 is CSTSGEGDEQFF. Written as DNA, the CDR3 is TGTTCTACTAGCGGAGAGGGCGATGAGCAGTTCTTC.